These 16 T cell receptor beta chains share one sample of origin, sequenced in a study of blood T cell repertoires in COVID-19. The method was immunoSEQ multiplex PCR; TCRdb's version includes in-frame clones alone and lacks a portion of them. This sample has roughly 280,000 clones; 88% occur once, and the top ten carry 10% to 12%. Source material: peripheral blood. Receptor source: a woman aged 25 to 39 with COVID-19, enrolled during active disease.

V and J are TRBV25-1 and TRBJ1-2, with a weak D call TRBD1 (6 bases). Germline loops: CDR1 MGHDK, CDR2 SYGVNS. Trimming left V 6 bases short and J 1 base short, with 12 bases between. The length of the CDR3 is 14 residues. In nucleotides, the CDR3 is TGTGCCAGCAGATCGGGACAACTTAACTATGGCTACACCTTC. Translated: CASRSGQLNYGYTF.

The gene calls are TRBV4-3 and TRBJ2-1; perhaps TRBD1 as D (7 bases). There are 14 residues in the CDR3. V was shortened by 1 base and J by 7 bases, with 11 bases between the two germline ends. The germline V gene has CDR1 LGHNA and CDR2 YSLEER. CDR3: CASSQARGRNEQFF. CDR3 nucleotide sequence: TGCGCCAGCAGCCAAGCCAGGGGGAGGAATGAGCAGTTCTTC.

The chain has TRBV5-1 and TRBJ2-7; D perhaps matches TRBD1 (5 bases). The germline V gene has CDR1 SGHRS and CDR2 YFSETQ. Trimming removed 4 bases at V and 2 bases at J, with 16 bases between. The CDR3 totals 15 residues. This CDR3 reads CASSRLSGSAYEQYF. CDR3 coding DNA: TGCGCCAGCAGCCGCCTTTCAGGGTCCGCCTACGAGCAGTACTTC. Full variable domain (missing parts from reference TRBV5-1 and TRBJ2-7): KAGVTQTPRYLIKTRGQQVTLSCSPISGHRSVSWYQQTPGQGLQFLFEYFSETQRNKGNFPGRFSGRQFSNSRSEMNVSTLELGDSALYLCASSRLSGSAYEQYFGPGTRLTVT.

The chain combines TRBV28 with TRBJ2-7, with 8 bases lining up with TRBD2. From germline, CDR1 is MDHEN and CDR2 SYDVKM. This CDR3 is built from 14 residues. Trimming at V came to 6 bases and at J to 5 bases, leaving 9 bases not matched to a gene. The CDR3 coding sequence is TGTGCCAGCAGCCCGGGGGGGGCGTCGGACGAGCAGTACTTC. This translates into CASSPGGASDEQYF.

The chain has TRBV5-1 and TRBJ2-3, with 8 bases that match TRBD2. The CDR3 is 16 amino acids. The germline V gene has CDR1 SGHRS and CDR2 YFSETQ. Germline trimming cut 1 base from V and 2 bases from J; bases unmatched to any gene: 6. In nucleotides, the CDR3 is TGCGCCAGCAGCTTGCCCAGTAGCGGGGTCACAGATACGCAGTATTTT. It is translated as CASSLPSSGVTDTQYF.

About this clone itself: Germline and junction disagree at one end, which may indicate a read error. The chain couples TRBV7-9 to TRBJ2-3; TRBD2 agrees at 8 bases. In germline, CDR1 is SEHNR, CDR2 FQNEAQ (reference sequence). The CDR3 has 14 residues. CDR3 bases: TGTGCCAGCAGCTTGAGCGGGAGCATAGATACGCAGTATTTT. The encoded protein is CASSLSGSIDTQYF.

The chain couples TRBV9 to TRBJ2-7; the D gene is possibly TRBD1 (6 bases). Germline V gene data show CDR1 as SGDLS and CDR2 as YYNGEE. With 2 bases removed from V and 3 bases from J, the gap between germline ends came to 12 bases. CDR3 length equals 14 residues. The CDR3 coding sequence is TGTGCCAGCAGCGTGTCGACAGGCCACTACGAGCAGTACTTC. The encoded protein is CASSVSTGHYEQYF.

CDR3 amino acids: CSGVQDQETQYF. The CDR3 coding sequence is TGCAGCGGCGTACAGGATCAAGAGACCCAGTACTTC. The chain recombines TRBV29-1 with TRBJ2-5; a weak D match, TRBD1 (5 bases). The V end was cut by 7 bases, the J end by 2 bases, with 11 bases between. CDR1 SQVTM and CDR2 ANQGSEA come from the germline V gene. The CDR3 is made up of 12 amino acids.

The V and J genes are TRBV6-2 or TRBV6-3 and TRBJ2-5; D unresolved. The V gene's germline CDR1 is MNHEY and CDR2 SVGEGT. V lost 1 base, J lost 4 bases, and 4 bases lay in between. The CDR3 is made up of 12 amino acids. CDR3 nucleotides: TGTGCCAGCAGTTACTACGGAGAGACCCAGTACTTC. Translating gives CASSYYGETQYF.

The DNA for the CDR3 is TGTGCCAGCAGCCAAGATGCGGGACTAGGAACAGATACGCAGTATTTT. It is translated as CASSQDAGLGTDTQYF. The chain is built from TRBV4-2 and TRBJ2-3, with TRBD2 matching over 8 bases. Unmatched junction bases numbered 5, after V lost 0 bases and J lost 3 bases. The CDR3 is 16 amino acids. Germline CDR1 and CDR2: LGHNA and YNFKEQ.

This sequence joins TRBV18 and TRBJ1-2; 7 nucleotides match TRBD1. Germline-derived CDR1 and CDR2 are KGHSH and LQKENI. This CDR3 is 15 amino acids long. Unmatched junction bases numbered 7, after V lost 4 bases and J lost 2 bases. Written as DNA, the CDR3 is TGTGCCAGCTCACGATCCGGGACAGAGAACTATGGCTACACCTTC. It specifies CASSRSGTENYGYTF.

This clone appeared once. The chain links TRBV20-1 to TRBJ2-4; a possible D gene is TRBD2 (5 bases). CDR1 DFQATT and CDR2 SNEGSKA come from the germline V gene (reference sequence). This CDR3 contains 14 residues. V lost 3 bases, J lost 7 bases, and 16 bases lay in between. CDR3 sequence reads: CSASSSDSRNIQYF. CDR3 coding DNA: TGCAGTGCTAGTAGTTCGGACTCCCGTAACATTCAGTACTTC.

There are many counts of this clone. The V and J genes are TRBV10-2 and TRBJ1-1; TRBD1 matches at 9 bases. The CDR3 spans 16 residues. Germline loops: CDR1 WSHSY, CDR2 SAAADI. V lost 3 bases and J lost 1; bases outside the gene matches: 6. Here the CDR3 DNA reads TGCGCCAGCAGTGACCCGCCGGGACAGGGGAACACTGAAGCTTTCTTT. The encoded protein is CASSDPPGQGNTEAFF.

The chain links TRBV28 to TRBJ1-2; 8 positions agree with TRBD1. This CDR3 has 16 residues. Trimming took 6 bases from V and 4 from J; bases not matched to a gene: 13. CDR1 is MDHEN and CDR2 is SYDVKM in the germline V gene. The CDR3 DNA follows: TGTGCCAGCAGGGCACAACAGGGGGAGAGGGGCTATGGCTACACCTTC. Its translation is CASRAQQGERGYGYTF.

The rearrangement uses TRBV28 and TRBJ2-2; a possible D gene is TRBD2 (5 bases). The V and J ends lost 3 bases and 4 bases respectively, with 12 bases between them. This CDR3 has 15 amino acids. Germline CDR1 and CDR2: MDHEN and SYDVKM. CDR3 sequence: CASSFPGFLTGELFF. CDR3 bases: TGTGCCAGCAGTTTTCCGGGGTTTCTCACCGGGGAGCTGTTTTTT. Full variable domain (outside the CDR3, taken from reference TRBV28 and TRBJ2-2): DVKVTQSSRYLVKRTGEKVFLECVQDMDHENMFWYRQDPGLGLRLIYFSYDVKMKEKGDIPEGYSVSREKKERFSLILESASTNQTSMYLCASSFPGFLTGELFFGEGSRLTVL.

V gene TRBV5-4 combines with J gene TRBJ1-3; 7 nucleotides line up with TRBD1. CDR1 is SGHNT and CDR2 is YYREEE in the germline V gene (reference sequence). The CDR3 is 16 amino acids. The V segment lost 2 bases and the J segment 3 bases; nucleotides outside the gene matches: 8. The CDR3 loop is CASSFGQELFGNTIYF. CDR3 sequence (DNA): TGTGCCAGCAGCTTTGGACAGGAGCTATTTGGAAACACCATATATTTT.